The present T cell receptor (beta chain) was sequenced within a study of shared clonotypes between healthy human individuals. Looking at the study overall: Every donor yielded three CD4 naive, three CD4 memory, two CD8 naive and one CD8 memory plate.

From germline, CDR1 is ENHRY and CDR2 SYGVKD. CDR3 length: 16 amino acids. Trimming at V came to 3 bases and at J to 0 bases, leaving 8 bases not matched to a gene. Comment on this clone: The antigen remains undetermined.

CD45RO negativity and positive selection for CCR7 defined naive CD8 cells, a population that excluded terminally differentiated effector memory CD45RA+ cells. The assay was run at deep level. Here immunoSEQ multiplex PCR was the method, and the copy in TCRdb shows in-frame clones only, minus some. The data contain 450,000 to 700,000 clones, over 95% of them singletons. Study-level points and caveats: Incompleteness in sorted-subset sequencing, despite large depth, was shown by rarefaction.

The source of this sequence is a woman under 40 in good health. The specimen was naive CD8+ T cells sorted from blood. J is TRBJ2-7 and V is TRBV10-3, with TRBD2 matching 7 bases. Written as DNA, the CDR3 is TGTGCCATCAGTGATCTTAACGGGAGGAGCTCCTACGAGCAGTACTTC. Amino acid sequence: CAISDLNGRSSYEQYF.